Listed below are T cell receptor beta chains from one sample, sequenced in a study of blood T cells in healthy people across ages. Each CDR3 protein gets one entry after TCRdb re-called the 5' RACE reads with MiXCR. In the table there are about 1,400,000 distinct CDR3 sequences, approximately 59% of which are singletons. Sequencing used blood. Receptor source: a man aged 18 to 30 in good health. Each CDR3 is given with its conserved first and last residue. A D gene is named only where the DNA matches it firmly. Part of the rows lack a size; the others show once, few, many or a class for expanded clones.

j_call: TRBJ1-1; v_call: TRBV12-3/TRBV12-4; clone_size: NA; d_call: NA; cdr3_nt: TGTGCCAGCAGTTTTCTCCCCCCGGGCACTGAAGCTTTCTTT; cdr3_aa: CASSFLPPGTEAFF
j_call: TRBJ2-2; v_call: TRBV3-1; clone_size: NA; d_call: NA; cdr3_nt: TGTGCCAGCAGCCTTAACCGGGGGGCGGGCACCGGGGAGCTGTTTTTT; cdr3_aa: CASSLNRGAGTGELFF
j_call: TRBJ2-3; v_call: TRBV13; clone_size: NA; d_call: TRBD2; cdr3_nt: TGTGCCAGCAGCTCCACGACCCTGACTAGCGGGACATACACAGATACGCAGTATTTT; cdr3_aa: CASSSTTLTSGTYTDTQYF
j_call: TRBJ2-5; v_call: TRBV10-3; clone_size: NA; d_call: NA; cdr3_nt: TGTGCCATCAGTGAGCCGAACCCCACAGGGCAAGAGACCCAGTACTTC; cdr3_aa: CAISEPNPTGQETQYF
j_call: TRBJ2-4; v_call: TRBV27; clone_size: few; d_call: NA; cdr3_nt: TGTGCCAGCAGTCCCCTGACCAAAAACATTCAGTACTTC; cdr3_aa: CASSPLTKNIQYF
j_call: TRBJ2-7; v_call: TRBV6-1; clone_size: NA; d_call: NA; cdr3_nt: TGTGCCAGCAGTGAGGTAGGGGCCTACGAGCAGTACTTC; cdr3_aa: CASSEVGAYEQYF
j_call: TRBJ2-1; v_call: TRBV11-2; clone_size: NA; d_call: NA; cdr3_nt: TGTGCCAGCAGCTTAGATCTCCAGGGGACAAACAATGAGCAGTTCTTC; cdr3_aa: CASSLDLQGTNNEQFF
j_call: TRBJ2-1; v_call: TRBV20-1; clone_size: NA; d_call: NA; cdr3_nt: TGCATGATAGAGGGGAGGACCTCCTACAATGAGCAGTTCTTC; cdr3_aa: CMIEGRTSYNEQFF
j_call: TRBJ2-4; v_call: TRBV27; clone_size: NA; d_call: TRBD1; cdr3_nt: TGTGCCAGCAGTTATACAGGGGGGATGGCCAAAAACATTCAGTACTTC; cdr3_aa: CASSYTGGMAKNIQYF
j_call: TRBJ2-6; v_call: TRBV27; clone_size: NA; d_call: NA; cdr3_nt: TGTGCCAGCAGTCCCCTTATGGAGTCAGGGGCCAACGTCCTGACTTTC; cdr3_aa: CASSPLMESGANVLTF
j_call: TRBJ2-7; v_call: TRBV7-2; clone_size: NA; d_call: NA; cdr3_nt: TGTGCCAGCAGCTTAGAGGGGACAAACTCCTACGAGCAGTACTTC; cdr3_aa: CASSLEGTNSYEQYF
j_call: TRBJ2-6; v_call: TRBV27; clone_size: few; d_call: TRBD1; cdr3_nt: TGTGCCAGCAGTCGATGGACTTTGGACAGGGCGAGCTCTGGGGCCAACGTCCTGACTTTC; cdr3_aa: CASSRWTLDRASSGANVLTF